Shown below are 17 T cell receptor beta chains from a single sample sequenced in a study of blood T cell repertoires in COVID-19. The table came from immunoSEQ multiplex PCR; TCRdb's copy has only in-frame clones and leaves some out. The sample lists 130,000 to 150,000 clones, 85% to 90% occurring once. Sequencing was performed on PBMCs or T cells enriched from blood (not recorded which). These receptors were taken from a man aged 55 to 69 who had recovered from COVID-19.

This chain uses TRBV19 with TRBJ1-1, with D unresolved. CDR1 and CDR2 from the germline V gene are LNHDA and SQIVND (reference sequence). With 1 base removed from V and 9 bases from J, the gap between germline ends came to 15 bases. CDR3 size: 14 residues. The CDR3 region is CASSIGGVGGQAFF. The CDR3 bases are TGTGCCAGTAGTATAGGCGGGGTCGGTGGGCAAGCTTTCTTT. The complete variable domain, with remaining parts taken from reference TRBV19 and TRBJ1-1, reads DGGITQSPKYLFRKEGQNVTLSCEQNLNHDAMYWYRQDPGQGLRLIYYSQIVNDFQKGDIAEGYSVSREKKESFPLTVTSAQKNPTAFYLCASSIGGVGGQAFFGQGTRLTVV.

The rearrangement joins TRBV6-5 to TRBJ1-2, with 7 bases that match TRBD1. CDR3 length: 12 residues. The V and J ends lost 8 bases and 8 bases, in that order; junction bases with no gene match: 8. Per germline, CDR1 MNHEY and CDR2 SVGAGI. The CDR3 DNA sequence: TGTGCCAGCCAAGGGACAGTCGGGGGCTACACCTTC. This encodes CASQGTVGGYTF.

The V gene is TRBV6-1, the J gene TRBJ2-4; D is perhaps TRBD1 (6 bases). V was trimmed by 1 base and J by 7 bases, leaving 11 bases between them. CDR1 is MNHNS, CDR2 SASEGT, per germline. The CDR3 spans 14 residues. The CDR3 sequence: CASSEVGAWNIQYF. CDR3 sequence (DNA): TGTGCCAGCAGTGAAGTGGGGGCATGGAACATTCAGTACTTC.

The chain couples TRBV7-2 to TRBJ1-4; 8 positions agree with TRBD1. The V gene's germline CDR1 is SGHTA and CDR2 FQGNSA. CDR3 length: 14 amino acids. The junction had 5 bases not matched to a gene; V was cut back by 6 bases and J by 5 bases. The CDR3 loop reads CASSRTGLNEKLFF. The CDR3, as DNA: TGTGCCAGCAGTCGGACAGGGTTAAATGAAAAACTGTTTTTT.

This clone was seen just once. This chain uses TRBV19 with TRBJ2-1, with 8 bases matching TRBD2. The CDR3 is 15 amino acids. Germline V lookup: CDR1 LNHDA, CDR2 SQIVND (reference sequence). V shed 3 bases and J 1 base; nucleotides not matched to a gene: 2. The CDR3 region is CASSISGSSYNEQFF. CDR3 nucleotides: TGTGCCAGTAGTATCAGCGGGAGTTCCTACAATGAGCAGTTCTTC.

The chain links TRBV19 to TRBJ1-1, with a tentative D call TRBD1 (5 bases). This CDR3 has 14 residues. V was cut by 8 bases and J by 8 bases, with 21 bases left in between. Germline CDR1 is LNHDA and CDR2 is SQIVND (reference sequence). In nucleotides, the CDR3 is TGTGCCAGTCGTGAAGGAGGGGCTTCCCCCGAAGCTTTCTTT. Translating it yields CASREGGASPEAFF.

This rearrangement joins TRBV7-9 to TRBJ2-7; D possibly corresponds to TRBD2 (5 bases). The CDR3 runs to 14 residues. Trimming took off 5 bases at V and 2 bases at J, with 13 bases between the two ends. Germline V gene lookup returns CDR1 SEHNR and CDR2 FQNEAQ (reference sequence). The chain's CDR3 is CASSRAETTYEQYF. In DNA form, the CDR3 reads TGTGCCAGCAGCCGAGCGGAAACGACCTACGAGCAGTACTTC.

The rearrangement links TRBV6-5 to TRBJ2-2, with no clear D. CDR1 and CDR2 (germline): MNHEY, SVGAGI. The CDR3 has 12 amino acids. The V end lost 6 bases, the J end lost 4 bases, and 6 bases lay between the germline ends. The CDR3 region is CASRSSTGELFF. The CDR3 DNA follows: TGTGCCAGCAGGTCATCCACCGGGGAGCTGTTTTTT.

The rearrangement joins TRBV5-5 to TRBJ2-7; the D is unclear. The CDR3 runs to 14 residues. CDR1 SGHKS and CDR2 YYEKEE come from the germline V gene (reference sequence). V was cut by 2 bases and J by 3 bases, with 12 bases left in between. The CDR3 DNA follows: TGTGCCAGCAGCTTAATGGGCAGCAACTACGAGCAGTACTTC. Translated, it gives CASSLMGSNYEQYF.

The chain employs TRBV7-9 and TRBJ2-1, with TRBD2 matching over 11 bases. Per the germline V gene, CDR1 is SEHNR and CDR2 is FQNEAQ (reference sequence). The CDR3 is 14 residues long. Unmatched junction bases numbered 11, after V lost 5 bases and J lost 14 bases. The CDR3 region is CASSTGTSGLGEFF. The CDR3 DNA follows: TGTGCCAGCAGCACCGGGACTAGCGGACTGGGGGAGTTCTTC.

This rearrangement joins TRBV11-2 to TRBJ1-2, with a tentative D call TRBD1 (5 bases). From germline, CDR1 is SGHAT and CDR2 FQNNGV. This CDR3 comprises 15 residues. V was clipped by 1 base and J by 6 bases, with 15 bases between them. The CDR3 sequence: CASSLGVRASDGYTF. Here the CDR3 DNA reads TGTGCCAGCAGCTTAGGCGTCAGGGCGTCCGATGGCTACACCTTC.

As for this clone: Other DNA sequences in this sample translate to the same CDR3. J is TRBJ2-7 and V is TRBV27, with 9 bases fitting TRBD1. Germline lookup yields CDR1 MNHEY and CDR2 SMNVEV (reference sequence). The CDR3 spans 14 residues. J gave up 4 bases and V 3 bases, and 4 bases lay outside the gene matches. Written as DNA, the CDR3 is TGTGCCAGCAGTTTGACAGGGGGAGGGTACGAGCAGTACTTC. This codes for CASSLTGGGYEQYF.

This chain uses TRBV18 with TRBJ1-1; D uncertain. Trimming took 3 bases from V and 3 from J, leaving 8 bases between them. Germline lookup yields CDR1 KGHSH and CDR2 LQKENI. The CDR3 contains 13 residues. Here the CDR3 reads CASSPNIYTEAFF. Written as DNA, the CDR3 is TGTGCCAGCTCACCTAATATTTACACTGAAGCTTTCTTT.

The gene calls are TRBV2 and TRBJ2-5; 11 positions agree with TRBD2. The CDR3 loop spans 15 amino acids. Unmatched junction bases numbered 7, after V lost 5 bases and J lost 5 bases. Germline V lookup: CDR1 SNHLY, CDR2 FYNNEI. The CDR3 sequence: CASSPGTSGRETQYF. The CDR3 bases are TGTGCCAGCAGTCCCGGGACTAGCGGCAGGGAGACCCAGTACTTC.

This clone was seen a few times. The rearrangement uses TRBV28 and TRBJ1-2; D is unclear. The V end was cut by 3 bases, the J end by 0 bases, with 5 bases between. CDR3 length: 13 amino acids. CDR1 MDHEN and CDR2 SYDVKM come from the germline V gene. CDR3 in amino acids: CASSFGANYGYTF. In DNA, the CDR3 is TGTGCCAGCAGTTTTGGAGCTAACTATGGCTACACCTTC.

The chain couples TRBV2 to TRBJ2-7; 7 bases are shared with TRBD2. CDR1 is SNHLY, CDR2 FYNNEI, per germline. V was pared by 2 bases and J by 7 bases, with 11 bases of the junction left unmatched. The CDR3 contains 15 residues. The CDR3 DNA follows: TGTGCCAGCAGTGAACCCGGGGGAGACGGGGGGGAGCAGTACTTC. Encoded protein: CASSEPGGDGGEQYF.

The rearrangement links TRBV10-3 to TRBJ1-2, with 8 bases matching TRBD1. The germline V gene encodes CDR1 ENHRY and CDR2 SYGVKD. The CDR3 is made up of 14 amino acids. With 3 bases clipped from V and 2 bases from J, the junction kept 2 bases outside the gene matches. CDR3 in DNA: TGTGCCATCAGTGACAGGGGGCAGAACTATGGCTACACCTTC. This translates into CAISDRGQNYGYTF.